The present T cell receptor beta chain was sequenced within a study of blood T cell repertoires in COVID-19. Across the study: The study drew acute and convalescent COVID-19 samples from the United States, Italy and Spain.

The CDR3 sequence is 15 residues long. V was shortened by 2 bases and J by 1 base, with 11 bases between the two germline ends. Germline CDR1 and CDR2: MNHEY and SVGEGT. Per the study methods: Nucleated cell number was recorded as an estimate derived from reference gene primer amplification. Sequencing was performed with immunoSEQ multiplex PCR; in TCRdb, only in-frame clones are kept and a portion is missing. V, J and clone size were drawn from that table, and D and trimming were deduced from the DNA. The table includes some 150,000 clones, roughly 77% detected once. The specimen was peripheral blood. The sequence was collected from a man in his sixties with acute or convalescent COVID-19. This rearrangement joins TRBV6-2 or TRBV6-3 to TRBJ2-5; D is perhaps TRBD2 (7 bases). CDR3 sequence (DNA): TGTGCCAGCAGTTACGGGGGGGCAGTCCAAGAGACCCAGTACTTC. This translates into CASSYGGAVQETQYF.